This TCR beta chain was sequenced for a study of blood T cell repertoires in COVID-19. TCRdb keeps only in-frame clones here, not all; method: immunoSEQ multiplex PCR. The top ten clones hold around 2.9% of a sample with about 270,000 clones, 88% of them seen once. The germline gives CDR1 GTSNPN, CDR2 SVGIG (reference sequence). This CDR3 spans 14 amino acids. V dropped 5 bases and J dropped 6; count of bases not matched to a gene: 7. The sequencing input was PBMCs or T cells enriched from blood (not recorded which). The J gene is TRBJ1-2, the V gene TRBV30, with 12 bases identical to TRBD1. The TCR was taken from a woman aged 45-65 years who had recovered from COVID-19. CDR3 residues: CAWCLGQGANGYTF. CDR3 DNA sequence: TGTGCCTGGTGCCTGGGACAGGGGGCAAATGGCTACACCTTC.